This T cell receptor beta chain was recorded in a study of T cells after posttransplantation cyclophosphamide. Clones were read by immunoSEQ multiplex PCR, and TCRdb kept only the in-frame ones, dropping some. The sample was found to contain around 28,000 clones, and every one recurs. Many counts were recorded for this clone. Its antigen is not known. The related graft donor's blood sample was taken on the day of bone marrow donation. The CDR3 is 16 residues long. CDR1 is SGHAT and CDR2 is FQNNGV in the germline V gene. The V gene lost 1 base and the J gene lost 1 base, with 12 bases spanning the gap. General study points: Donor CD8+ memory clones often dominated recipient blood repertoires at later times. Recipient CMV seropositivity and CMV reactivation strongly tracked TRB clonality.

Material: PBMCs. This clonotype was obtained from an older woman in good health, CMV-negative, and a related stem cell transplant donor. The V and J genes are TRBV11-2 and TRBJ2-3, with D maybe TRBD2 (5 bases). In nucleotides, the CDR3 is TGTGCCAGCAGCTTAGGCAGGAGAGCGGGCACAGATACGCAGTATTTT. Its protein is CASSLGRRAGTDTQYF.